This T cell receptor beta chain is from a study of Graves' ophthalmopathy and Graves' hyperthyroidism (dated by TCRdb to 2017 to 2018). Looking at the study overall: Peripheral blood samples were taken at the time of initial diagnosis, before any treatment was given. The 100 discovery patients were randomly split 7:3 into training and test sets. In total, some 140 blood samples were TCR-sequenced: 40 to 45 ophthalmopathy, over 70 hyperthyroidism and around 17 hyperthyroidism-to-ophthalmopathy patients. Following sampling, methimazole starting at 30 mg daily was administered to hyperthyroidism patients, and high-dose intravenous methylprednisolone was administered to ophthalmopathy patients. T-cell repertoires of thyroid tissue and blood were compared in more than five hyperthyroidism patients. The study used TCR beta repertoire signatures to distinguish Graves' ophthalmopathy from Graves' hyperthyroidism and to predict progression to ophthalmopathy. To explore V-J signatures that distinguish ophthalmopathy from hyperthyroidism, a discovery set of 100 patients was enrolled, made up of under 50 with ophthalmopathy and under 65 with stable hyperthyroidism. An independent validation cohort was composed of 18 hyperthyroidism patients and approximately 15 patients who later progressed from hyperthyroidism to ophthalmopathy.

CDR1 SNHLY and CDR2 FYNNEI are derived from the germline V gene. Trimming leaves V shorter by 6 bases and J shorter by 3 bases, with the junction holding 7 bases beyond the gene matches. The CDR3 spans 15 residues, from the cysteine through the phenylalanine. Just the 45-base CDR3 DNA is kept, in frame starting at base 1. What the study reported, not specific to this receptor: The 13-signature model separated ophthalmopathy from stable hyperthyroidism with over 85% sensitivity and around 84% specificity in cross-validation, and 80%/75% in the test set. Most of the expanded thyroid clonotypes with a frequency above 0.001 were also detected in blood, and it was suggested that the thyroid immune response may be reflected by blood repertoires. Sample size was not predetermined statistically, and investigators were not blinded to group allocation. In validation, the model predicted ophthalmopathy progression with over 60% sensitivity and 72.22% specificity; fewer than 15 predicted patients were CT-confirmed with GO in a median of about 6.2 months.

Ophthalmopathy patients were characterized by moderately to severely active disease, a Clinical Activity Score of at least 3, a NOSPECS grade of at least 4, and a disease duration under 3 months. Patients with other autoimmune diseases, uncontrolled infections, pregnancy or lactation were excluded. Diagnosis was based on clinical symptoms, serum thyroxine, TRAb, thyroid ultrasound and orbital computed tomography. Using Ficoll-Paque density gradient centrifugation, PBMCs were isolated from approximately 11 ml of fresh peripheral blood. Total RNA was extracted with Trizol reagent and quality-checked on an Agilent 2100 Bioanalyzer. TCR beta CDR3 regions were amplified from RNA transcripts for repertoire sequencing. HTBI primers and the Qiagen OneStep RT-PCR kit were used in a first-round RT-PCR, which was followed by a second-round multiplex PCR, size selection and purification. Libraries were sequenced on an Illumina HiSeq2000 using paired-end 100 bp reads. As for the authors' bioinformatics: Reads were processed with SOAPnuke, discarding reads with adapters, uncalled bases, mean Phred below 15, or no exact constant-primer or identifier match. COPE v1.2.5 was used to merge the high-quality paired reads. Each unique nucleotide sequence was treated as a clonotype, and MiTCR v1.1 was used to align the clonotypes to the IMGT TRB V, D and J references. The analysis was limited to V-J combinations with a frequency above 0.0001, which together covered more than 99% of repertoires. A TCR clonal expansion and chaos score per V-J combination was defined as the ratio of F50 clonal expansion to chaos observed in the TCRdist matrix. Welch's t-statistics and random forest were used to reduce features to 10 to 15 V-J combinations, which were fed into a naive Bayes classifier. The similarity between thyroid and blood repertoires was quantified using the Morisita-Horn index. TCRdb reprocessing: public reads trimmed at Q25 with fastp, clones called with MiXCR, in-frame beta chains kept. Every entry covers one CDR3 protein and lists the most common genes and DNA from its rows. Here the V and J calls rest on TCRdb's processing, not on the authors' analysis. The sample table lists 150,000 to 200,000 distinct CDR3 sequences, around 40% of them with a count of one. Of the sample, 7.5% to 10% is held by the ten largest clones.

This clonotype was observed many times. It has no known antigen specificity. The input lacks base qualities; no much larger clone sits a single base away. Rearrangement joined TRBV2 to TRBJ2-2, with 7 junctional bases fitting TRBD1. This clonotype was sampled from a man aged 25-40 years with Graves' ophthalmopathy. Donor details come from another sample of the same person, matched by shared clones. The specimen sequenced was peripheral blood. The CDR3 protein: CASRTQGVYTGELFF. The DNA is as follows: TGTGCCAGCAGAACTCAGGGGGTATACACCGGGGAGCTGTTTTTT.